The 18 T cell receptor beta chains presented below share a single source sample, sequenced in a study of blood T cell repertoires in COVID-19. Sequencing was performed with immunoSEQ multiplex PCR; in TCRdb, only in-frame clones are kept and a portion is missing. The data show roughly 100,000 clones, with more than 70% seen just once and roughly a sixth held by the top ten. Material for sequencing was peripheral blood. Receptor source: a woman of 80 years or more in a cohort sampled during active COVID-19.

CDR3 sequence (DNA): TGTGCCAGCAGCTTGGGGACAGGGATTCAGGACACCTTC. Residues: CASSLGTGIQDTF. The chain recombines TRBV11-2 with TRBJ1-2, with 9 nucleotides matching TRBD1. Germline V gene lookup returns CDR1 SGHAT and CDR2 FQNNGV. Unmatched junction bases numbered 8, after V lost 3 bases and J lost 12 bases. The CDR3 consists of 13 residues.

This clone was picked up one time. This rearrangement joins TRBV19 to TRBJ2-5; 7 nucleotides agree with TRBD2. V dropped 6 bases and J dropped 5; count of bases not matched to a gene: 6. Looked up from germline, CDR1 is LNHDA and CDR2 is SQIVND (reference sequence). The CDR3 runs 13 residues. CDR3 in amino acids: CASSVGGSETQYF. Here the CDR3 DNA reads TGTGCCAGTAGCGTGGGGGGGTCGGAGACCCAGTACTTC.

This chain joins TRBV6-6 and TRBJ2-1; TRBD2 is a possible D gene (6 bases). V dropped 4 bases and J dropped 4 bases, with 14 bases sitting between them. This CDR3 is 15 amino acids long. CDR1 is MNHNY and CDR2 is SVGAGI in the germline V gene (reference sequence). The CDR3: CASSFPGLSYNEQFF. The DNA for the CDR3 is TGTGCCAGCAGTTTCCCGGGACTGAGTTACAATGAGCAGTTCTTC.

The genes are TRBV28 and TRBJ2-4; the match to TRBD1 covers 8 bases. Trimming took 4 bases from V and 0 from J; bases not matched to a gene: 8. Per germline, CDR1 MDHEN and CDR2 SYDVKM. This CDR3 region has 17 residues. Written as DNA, the CDR3 is TGTGCCAGCAGTTCCCGGACAGGGCATCTAGCCAAAAACATTCAGTACTTC. It encodes CASSSRTGHLAKNIQYF.

This chain connects TRBV30 to TRBJ1-2, with TRBD1 identical over 9 bases. The CDR3 sequence is 14 residues long. Germline CDR1 reads GTSNPN; CDR2 reads SVGIG (reference sequence). Trimming cost V 5 bases and J 3 bases; bases outside gene matches: 7. CDR3 nucleotide sequence: TGTGCCTGGTCGTTATGGGACAGGGACTATGGCTACACCTTC. Translated: CAWSLWDRDYGYTF.

The CDR3 loop is CASSLTNTGELFF. In DNA, the CDR3 is TGTGCCAGCAGTCTTACAAACACCGGGGAGCTGTTTTTT. The J gene is TRBJ2-2, the V gene TRBV12-3 or TRBV12-4, with D unresolved. CDR3 size: 13 residues. V was cut by 5 bases and J by 2 bases, with 6 bases left in between.

The chain links TRBV7-6 to TRBJ2-1; 8 nucleotides agree with TRBD1. The V gene end was trimmed by 2 bases and the J gene end by 0 bases; junction bases not matched to a gene: 6. This CDR3 is built from 17 residues. Germline CDR1 SGHVS, CDR2 FNYEAQ. The CDR3 DNA sequence: TGTGCCAGCAGCTTAAATCAGGGGGCCAGCTCCTACAATGAGCAGTTCTTC. Its translation: CASSLNQGASSYNEQFF.

This clone occurred once. This chain uses TRBV5-1 with TRBJ1-1; 7 bases line up with TRBD1. The length of the CDR3 is 14 residues. V shed 5 bases and J 1 base; nucleotides not matched to a gene: 5. Germline values: CDR1 SGHRS, CDR2 YFSETQ. The CDR3 region has the DNA TGCGCCAGCAGTCGACAGGGAACGAACACTGAAGCTTTCTTT. Protein: CASSRQGTNTEAFF.

This clone was found a few times. V gene TRBV4-1 combines with J gene TRBJ1-2; 7 bases line up with TRBD1. This CDR3 has 15 amino acids. Germline-derived CDR1 and CDR2 are MGHRA and YSYEKL. V shed 3 bases and J 8 bases; nucleotides not matched to a gene: 12. The CDR3: CASSHSRTGPGGYTF. The CDR3 nucleotides are TGCGCCAGCAGCCATTCCAGGACAGGCCCAGGGGGCTACACCTTC.

In its sample, this clone was seen once. The chain is built from TRBV2 and TRBJ2-7, with 9 bases matching TRBD1. The CDR3 length is 15 residues. Germline assignment: CDR1 SNHLY and CDR2 FYNNEI. Trimming took 2 bases from V and 0 from J; bases not matched to a gene: 2. This CDR3 reads CASSERTGDSYEQYF. The CDR3 DNA is TGTGCCAGCAGTGAAAGGACAGGGGACTCCTACGAGCAGTACTTC.

Here the CDR3 DNA reads TGTGCCAGCAGGGGAGCGGACCACTACAATGAGCAGTTCTTC. Encoded protein: CASRGADHYNEQFF. The chain uses TRBV2 and TRBJ2-1, with D perhaps TRBD2 (5 bases). Germline CDR1 is SNHLY and CDR2 is FYNNEI. V was pared by 6 bases and J by 3 bases, with 12 bases between. This CDR3 is built from 14 residues.

The rearrangement uses TRBV14 and TRBJ2-7, with D possibly being TRBD1 (6 bases). CDR1 is SGHDN, CDR2 FVKESK, per germline. The germline V and J ends were trimmed by 3 bases and 0 bases, with 12 bases remaining between them. CDR3 length equals 15 residues. CDR3 sequence: CASSHRTESSYEQYF. In DNA, the CDR3 is TGTGCCAGCAGCCACCGGACAGAAAGCTCCTACGAGCAGTACTTC.

The chain employs TRBV5-6 and TRBJ1-5; D not certain. This CDR3 comprises 15 residues. Germline assignment: CDR1 SGHDT and CDR2 YYEEEE. Trimming shortened V by 0 bases and J by 1 base, and 8 bases separated the two germline ends. The chain's CDR3 is CASSLGRMSNQPQHF. The CDR3 DNA is TGTGCCAGCAGCTTGGGCAGGATGAGCAATCAGCCCCAGCATTTT.

This clone has a handful of counts. This rearrangement joins TRBV3-1 (or the pseudogene TRBV3-2) to TRBJ1-2; D is ambiguous. The CDR3 has 12 residues. CDR1 and CDR2 (germline): LGHDT, YNNKEL (reference sequence). Trimming removed 1 base from V and 8 bases from J, with 8 bases in between. The CDR3 nucleotides are TGTGCCAGCAGCCAAGGGTCTCGGGGCTACACCTTC. Protein sequence: CASSQGSRGYTF.

V usage is TRBV5-1 and J usage is TRBJ1-1, with 8 bases aligning to TRBD1. The germline V gene has CDR1 SGHRS and CDR2 YFSETQ. The CDR3 spans 14 residues. V trimming: 4 bases; J trimming: 8 bases; junction bases outside the gene matches: 10. The CDR3, as DNA: TGCGCCAGCAGCGGACAGGGTGTAGGTAGCGAAGCTTTCTTT. Translating it yields CASSGQGVGSEAFF.

The gene calls are TRBV3-1 (or the pseudogene TRBV3-2) and TRBJ1-1; TRBD1 aligns across 7 bases. After removal of 5 bases from V and 5 bases from J, the junction contained 11 bases not matched to a gene. Germline-derived CDR1 and CDR2 are LGHDT and YNNKEL (reference sequence). CDR3 length: 15 residues. CDR3 sequence reads: CASSMTGSMVTEAFF. CDR3 in DNA: TGTGCCAGCAGCATGACAGGGTCGATGGTTACTGAAGCTTTCTTT.

The rearrangement uses TRBV4-1 and TRBJ2-7; perhaps TRBD1 as D (6 bases). Germline V gene sequence: CDR1 MGHRA, CDR2 YSYEKL. This CDR3 spans 13 amino acids. The V end was cut by 4 bases, the J end by 2 bases, with 9 bases between. CDR3 amino acids: CASSLGQPYEQYF. The CDR3, as DNA: TGCGCCAGCAGCCTTGGACAGCCCTACGAGCAGTACTTC.

The chain combines TRBV21-1 with TRBJ1-1; TRBD1 reflects the table's D call only, with no check against the DNA. TRBV21-1 is annotated as a pseudogene. This CDR3 is 12 amino acids long. CDR3 amino acids: CATETVNTEAFF. For the CDR3, the DNA is TGTGCCACCGAGACAGTGAACACTGAAGCTTTCTTT.